The 19 T cell receptor beta chains given below trace back to one sample, sequenced in a study of T cells in Graves' hyperthyroidism and ophthalmopathy. There were TCR beta CDR3 regions amplified from RNA transcripts. Initially, a first-round RT-PCR of the TCR CDR3 employed the HTBI primer set. Via MiXCR, TCRdb re-called the multiplex PCR reads, giving one row per CDR3 protein. The sample shows about half a million distinct CDR3 sequences, about 20% of them seen only once. Sequenced: blood. The receptors were sampled from a man aged 40-49 years with Graves' ophthalmopathy.

This chain connects TRBV28 to TRBJ2-4; 8 nucleotides align to TRBD1. The ends lost 6 bases at V and 9 bases at J; junction bases unmatched: 7. The germline gives CDR1 MDHEN, CDR2 SYDVKM. The CDR3 is 13 residues long. This CDR3 is CASSLTGEAIQYF. CDR3 bases: TGTGCCAGCAGCTTGACAGGGGAGGCCATTCAGTACTTC.

J is TRBJ1-4 and V is TRBV9; the match to TRBD1 covers 7 bases. Germline assignment: CDR1 SGDLS and CDR2 YYNGEE. The CDR3 is 16 amino acids. V was pared by 3 bases and J by 6 bases, with 11 bases of the junction left unmatched. The DNA of the CDR3 is TGTGCCAGCAGCGCCGAGGGGACAGAGTATCATGAAAAACTGTTTTTT. This sequence encodes CASSAEGTEYHEKLFF.

The chain combines TRBV18 with TRBJ1-5, with a possible D match to TRBD1 (6 bases). This CDR3 is 14 amino acids long. Between the trimmed V and J ends, which lost 4 bases and 4 bases, there was a span of 11 bases. CDR1 and CDR2 from the germline V gene are KGHSH and LQKENI. The DNA for the CDR3 is TGTGCCAGCTCACAGGGGGTAGTTAATCAGCCCCAGCATTTT. Translating it yields CASSQGVVNQPQHF.

Ten or more counts support this clonotype. J is TRBJ2-7 and V is TRBV2; D might be TRBD1 (5 bases). V lost 2 bases, J lost 3 bases, and 8 bases lay in between. The CDR3 has 13 amino acids. Germline V gene data show CDR1 as SNHLY and CDR2 as FYNNEI. Written as DNA, the CDR3 is TGTGCCAGCAGTGAACTACAGGTCTACGAGCAGTACTTC. Protein product: CASSELQVYEQYF.

V is TRBV29-1 and J is TRBJ2-2; D is perhaps TRBD2 (7 bases). Germline V CDR1 and CDR2: SQVTM, ANQGSEA. The CDR3 has 14 amino acids. The V and J ends lost 7 bases and 0 bases respectively, with 12 bases between them. The CDR3 loop reads CSAGGGTNTGELFF. The DNA for the CDR3 is TGCAGCGCGGGGGGCGGGACGAACACCGGGGAGCTGTTTTTT.

This clonotype showed up many times. The chain joins TRBV10-3 to TRBJ2-3, with 7 bases aligning to TRBD2. V lost 5 bases, J lost 3 bases, and 5 bases stayed unmatched. Germline CDR1 is ENHRY and CDR2 is SYGVKD. The CDR3 loop spans 14 amino acids. As DNA, the CDR3 is TGTGCCATCAGTCTAGCGGAGGGGACAGATACGCAGTATTTT. Its protein is CAISLAEGTDTQYF.

This clonotype has a single count. The chain is built from TRBV12-3 or TRBV12-4 and TRBJ2-3; 10 nucleotides line up with TRBD2. This CDR3 region has 20 residues. V trimming: 6 bases; J trimming: 3 bases; junction bases outside the gene matches: 21. This chain's CDR3 is CASSQDGVAGGPRLTDTQYF. The CDR3 bases are TGTGCCAGCAGCCAAGACGGGGTAGCGGGGGGTCCGAGATTGACAGATACGCAGTATTTT.

A remark on this clonotype: One end of the junction fails to match germline, which may point to a read error. The CDR3 reads CASSLAGGHNEQSF. The CDR3 DNA reads as TGTGCCAGCAGTTTAGCGGGAGGGCACAATGAGCAGTCCTTC. This chain links TRBV6-5 with TRBJ2-1, with 11 bases identical to TRBD2. CDR3 length: 14 residues. Per the germline V gene, CDR1 is MNHEY and CDR2 is SVGAGI.

The chain has TRBV5-6 and TRBJ1-6, with D uncertain. Per the germline V gene, CDR1 is SGHDT and CDR2 is YYEEEE. Between the trimmed V and J ends, which lost 4 bases and 8 bases, there was a span of 10 bases. This CDR3 contains 13 residues. The CDR3 spells CASSADGYSPLHF. The CDR3 DNA sequence: TGTGCCAGCAGCGCTGACGGATATTCACCCCTCCACTTT.

The V call is TRBV11-3, the J call TRBJ2-1; 10 bases match TRBD1. This CDR3 region has 16 residues. Trimming removed 5 bases from V and 8 bases from J; junction bases left unmatched: 12. Germline values: CDR1 SGHNT, CDR2 YENEEA. This CDR3 reads CASSTNPGQGFDEQFF. In DNA form, the CDR3 reads TGTGCCAGCAGCACCAACCCGGGACAGGGGTTCGATGAGCAGTTCTTC.

This rearrangement joins TRBV25-1 to TRBJ1-1; D gene uncertain. The germline V gene has CDR1 MGHDK and CDR2 SYGVNS. This CDR3 contains 15 residues. V lost 4 bases and J 0 bases, leaving 12 bases between the germline ends. The CDR3 DNA reads TGTGCCAGCAGTGCTTTGGCATCCATGAACACTGAAGCTTTCTTT. This gives the protein CASSALASMNTEAFF. The complete variable domain, with remaining parts taken from reference TRBV25-1 and TRBJ1-1, reads EADIYQTPRYLVIGTGKKITLECSQTMGHDKMYWYQQDPGMELHLIHYSYGVNSTEKGDLSSESTVSRIRTEHFPLTLESARPSHTSQYLCASSALASMNTEAFFGQGTRLTVV.

This clonotype was recorded a few times. This rearrangement joins TRBV15 to TRBJ2-5; the D gene is possibly TRBD1 (7 bases). Looked up from germline, CDR1 is LNHNV and CDR2 is YYDKDF (reference sequence). CDR3 size: 15 residues. Trimming removed 0 bases from V and 2 bases from J, with 10 bases in between. The CDR3, as DNA: TGTGCCACCAGCAGAGAGCGGGGACAGCAAGAGACCCAGTACTTC. It yields the protein CATSRERGQQETQYF.

This clonotype was seen many times. V gene TRBV27 combines with J gene TRBJ2-5; D is undetermined. CDR1 and CDR2 from the germline V gene are MNHEY and SMNVEV (reference sequence). This CDR3 has 13 residues. Trimming removed 2 bases from V and 1 base from J, with 5 bases in between. CDR3: CASSLARQETQYF. In DNA form, the CDR3 reads TGTGCCAGCAGTTTAGCGCGCCAAGAGACCCAGTACTTC.

This clonotype was seen at least ten times. The chain has TRBV30 and TRBJ1-5; D is uncertain. The CDR3 sequence is 13 residues long. Germline V gene sequence: CDR1 GTSNPN, CDR2 SVGIG (reference sequence). Trimming cost V 1 base and J 6 bases, with 10 bases left between them. DNA of the CDR3: TGTGCCTGGAGTGAGGGTACGGGTCAGCCCCAGCATTTT. Translating it yields CAWSEGTGQPQHF.

On this clonotype itself: This may stem from a read error, because a much larger clone lies one nucleotide away. This rearrangement joins TRBV13 to TRBJ2-5; 7 bases agree with TRBD1. The closer fit of TRBJ2-1 to the DNA end suggests the J call may be wrong. CDR3 length: 14 residues. CDR1 is PRHDT and CDR2 is FYEKMQ in the germline V gene (reference sequence). Here the CDR3 DNA reads TGTGCCAGCAGCGAACAGGGGTACCAAGAGACCCAGTTCTTC. Protein: CASSEQGYQETQFF.

The genes are TRBV7-9 and TRBJ1-2, with 10 bases identical to TRBD1. The trim removed 1 base at V and 3 bases at J, leaving 2 bases unmatched. The CDR3 is 15 residues long. CDR1 is SEHNR and CDR2 is FQNEAQ in the germline V gene (reference sequence). In nucleotides, the CDR3 is TGTGCCAGCAGCTTAGAAGGGACAGGGGACTATGGCTACACCTTC. Protein product: CASSLEGTGDYGYTF.

This clonotype was seen many times. This chain uses TRBV20-1 with TRBJ1-1; D is perhaps TRBD1 (6 bases). CDR3 length: 15 amino acids. V lost 3 bases and J lost 0, with 14 bases in between. Per the germline V gene, CDR1 is DFQATT and CDR2 is SNEGSKA (reference sequence). CDR3 region: CSARKRGAMNTEAFF. DNA for the CDR3: TGCAGTGCTAGGAAGAGGGGGGCCATGAACACTGAAGCTTTCTTT.

This clonotype occurred a few times. J is TRBJ1-2 and V is TRBV30; D gene ambiguous. There are 13 residues in the CDR3. From germline, CDR1 is GTSNPN and CDR2 SVGIG (reference sequence). Trimming stripped 2 bases from V and 4 bases from J, with 11 bases between. CDR3 bases: TGTGCCTGGAGTCCGGGGATAAGCTATGGCTACACCTTC. It codes for CAWSPGISYGYTF.

V usage is TRBV4-1 and J usage is TRBJ1-5, with 8 bases identical to TRBD1. V lost 2 bases and J lost 3; bases outside the gene matches: 3. Germline V gives CDR1 MGHRA, CDR2 YSYEKL. This CDR3 comprises 15 residues. CDR3 protein: CASSQRQGYNQPQHF. The CDR3 DNA sequence: TGCGCCAGCAGCCAACGACAGGGGTACAATCAGCCCCAGCATTTT.